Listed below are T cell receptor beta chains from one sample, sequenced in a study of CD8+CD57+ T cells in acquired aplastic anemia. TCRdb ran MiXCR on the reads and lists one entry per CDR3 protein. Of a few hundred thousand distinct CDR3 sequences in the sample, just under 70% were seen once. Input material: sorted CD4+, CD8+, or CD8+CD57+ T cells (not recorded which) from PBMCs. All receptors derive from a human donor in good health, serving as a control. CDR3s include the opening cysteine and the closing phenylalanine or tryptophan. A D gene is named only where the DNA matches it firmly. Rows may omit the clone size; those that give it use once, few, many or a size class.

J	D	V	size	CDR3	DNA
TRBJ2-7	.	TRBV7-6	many	CASSSSVGFYEQYF	TGTGCCAGCAGCTCCTCTGTGGGGTTTTACGAGCAGTACTTC
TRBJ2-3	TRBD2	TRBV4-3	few	CASSRASGAYTDTQYF	TGCGCCAGCAGCCGGGCTAGCGGGGCTTACACAGATACGCAGTATTTT
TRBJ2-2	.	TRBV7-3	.	CASSLKPGTEAF	TGTGCCAGCAGCCTAAAACCCGGCACGGAAGCTTTC
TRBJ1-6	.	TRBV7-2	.	CASSLGPGSPLHF	TGTGCCAGCAGCTTAGGTCCGGGGTCACCCCTCCACTTT
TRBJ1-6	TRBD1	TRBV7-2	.	CASSRRTGPNSPLHF	TGTGCCAGCAGCCGTAGGACAGGGCCGAATTCACCCCTCCACTTT
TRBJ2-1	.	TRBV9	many	CASSVGTTREQFF	TGTGCCAGCAGCGTAGGGACAACCCGGGAGCAGTTCTTC
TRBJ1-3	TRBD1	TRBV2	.	CARGGQFSGNTIYF	TGTGCCAGGGGGGGACAGTTCTCTGGAAACACCATATATTTT
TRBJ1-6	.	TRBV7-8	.	CASSRVGSVSPHHF	TGTGCCAGCAGCCGAGTGGGAAGCGTCTCACCACATCACTTT
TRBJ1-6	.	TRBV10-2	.	CASSVTGGNTPLHF	TGCGCCAGCAGTGTGACAGGTGGCAACACTCCCCTTCACTTT
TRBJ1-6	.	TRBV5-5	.	CASSLGSLSPLHF	TGTGCCAGCAGCTTGGGCTCCTTATCACCCCTCCACTTT
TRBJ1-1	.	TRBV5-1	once	CASSSLGQGNEAFF	TGCGCCAGCAGCTCGCTTGGCCAGGGCAATGAAGCTTTCTTT
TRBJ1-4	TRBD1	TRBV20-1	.	CSATARQGRSGLFF	TGCAGTGCGACGGCGAGACAGGGGAGGAGTGGTCTGTTTTTT
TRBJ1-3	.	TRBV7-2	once	CASSAGAGAIHF	TGTGCCAGCAGTGCAGGGGCAGGGGCTATACATTTT
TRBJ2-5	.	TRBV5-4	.	CASSLTAGFGETQYF	TGTGCCAGCAGCTTGACCGCGGGGTTTGGCGAGACCCAGTACTTC
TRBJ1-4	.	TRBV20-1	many	CSARGTGHEKLFF	TGCAGTGCTAGAGGTACAGGGCATGAAAAACTGTTTTTT
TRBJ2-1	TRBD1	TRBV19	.	CASSTGTVPWNEQFF	TGTGCCAGTAGTACCGGGACAGTGCCCTGGAATGAGCAGTTCTTC
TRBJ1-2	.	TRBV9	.	CASSQAGHYGYTF	TGTGCCAGCAGCCAAGCCGGACATTATGGCTACACCTTC
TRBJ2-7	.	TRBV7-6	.	CATSPQGYYEQYFF	.
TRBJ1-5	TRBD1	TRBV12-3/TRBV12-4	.	CASSLGTGGGNF	TGTGCCAGCAGTTTGGGGACAGGGGGTGGAAATTTT
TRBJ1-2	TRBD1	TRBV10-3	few	CAISTWTGVGGYTF	TGTGCCATCAGTACATGGACAGGGGTGGGTGGCTACACCTTC
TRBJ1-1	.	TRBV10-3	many	CAISKTAQVNTEAFF	TGTGCCATCTCTAAAACTGCGCAGGTGAACACTGAAGCTTTCTTT
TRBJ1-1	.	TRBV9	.	CASSGQGGRTEAFF	TGTGCCAGCAGCGGCCAGGGAGGTCGGACTGAAGCTTTCTTT
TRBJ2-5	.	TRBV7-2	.	CASSLGWVHGTQYF	TGTGCCAGCAGCTTGGGCTGGGTTCACGGGACCCAGTACTTC
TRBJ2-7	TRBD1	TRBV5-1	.	CASSRTGGSAKSEQYF	TGCGCCAGCAGCAGAACAGGGGGAAGTGCGAAGAGCGAGCAGTACTTC
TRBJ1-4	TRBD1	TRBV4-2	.	CASTTGQANEKLFF	TGTGCCAGCACCACGGGACAGGCTAATGAAAAACTGTTTTTT
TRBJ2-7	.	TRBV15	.	CATSSFGSGTYEQYF	TGTGCCACCAGCAGTTTTGGGAGCGGAACCTACGAGCAGTACTTC
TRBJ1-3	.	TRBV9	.	CASSFSGNTEAFYF	TGTGCCAGCAGTTTCTCGGGCAACACAGAAGCCTTCTATTTT
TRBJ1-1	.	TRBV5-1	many	CASSYPWDKGESTEAFF	TGCGCCAGCAGCTATCCTTGGGACAAAGGAGAGAGCACTGAAGCTTTCTTT
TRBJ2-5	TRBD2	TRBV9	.	CASSVGAGGGDTTYF	TGTGCCAGCAGCGTAGGGGCTGGCGGGGGGGATACCACGTACTTC
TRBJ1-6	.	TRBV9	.	CASGDAGLSNSPLHF	TGTGCCAGCGGCGATGCGGGACTCTCCAATTCACCCCTCCACTTT
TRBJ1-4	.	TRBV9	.	CASSVLGGDDGELF	TGTGCCAGCAGCGTGCTAGGGGGGGACGACGGGGAGCTTTTT
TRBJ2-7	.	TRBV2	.	CASRDRAPSREQYF	TGTGCCAGCAGGGACCGGGCCCCATCGAGGGAGCAGTACTTC
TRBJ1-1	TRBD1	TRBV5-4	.	CASSSRTGVTEAFF	TGTGCCAGCAGCTCCAGGACAGGCGTCACTGAAGCTTTCTTT
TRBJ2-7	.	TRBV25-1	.	CASSPRGNGEQYF	TGTGCCAGCAGCCCGAGGGGGAACGGCGAGCAGTACTTC
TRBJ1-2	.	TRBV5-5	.	CARSVGVVGYTF	TGTGCCCGCAGCGTTGGGGTTGTTGGCTACACCTTC
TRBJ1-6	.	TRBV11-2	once	CASSLAGINSPLHF	TGTGCCAGCAGCTTGGCAGGGATCAATTCACCCCTCCACTTT
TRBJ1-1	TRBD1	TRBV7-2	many	CASSIRGQATPEAFF	TGTGCCAGCAGCATTAGGGGACAGGCAACCCCTGAAGCTTTCTTT
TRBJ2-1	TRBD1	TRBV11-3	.	CASNLRQGANEQFF	TGTGCCAGCAACTTAAGGCAGGGGGCAAATGAGCAGTTCTTC
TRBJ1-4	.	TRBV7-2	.	CASSRRRGALAEKLFF	TGTGCCAGCAGCCGTCGTCGGGGCGCCTTAGCTGAAAAACTGTTTTTT
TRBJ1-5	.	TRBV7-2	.	CASSLAVGEQPQHF	TGTGCCAGCAGCTTAGCTGTGGGGGAGCAGCCCCAGCATTTT
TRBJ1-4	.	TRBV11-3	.	CASSLSTTGKLFF	TGTGCCAGCAGCTTATCAACTACTGGAAAACTGTTTTTT
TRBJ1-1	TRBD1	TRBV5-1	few	CASSISRGVEAFF	TGCGCCAGCAGCATTAGCAGGGGGGTGGAAGCTTTCTTT
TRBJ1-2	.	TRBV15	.	CAISRDRQGGYTF	TGTGCCATCAGCAGAGATCGTCAGGGAGGCTACACCTTC
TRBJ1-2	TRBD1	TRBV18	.	CASSHRGTGYGYTF	TGTGCCAGCTCACACAGGGGTACTGGCTATGGCTACACCTTC
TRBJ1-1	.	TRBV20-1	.	CSTRRNRNTEAFF	TGCAGTACTAGAAGGAACAGGAACACTGAAGCTTTCTTT
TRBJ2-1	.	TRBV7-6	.	CASSISVGNEQFF	TGTGCCAGCTCCATATCTGTTGGGAATGAGCAGTTCTTC